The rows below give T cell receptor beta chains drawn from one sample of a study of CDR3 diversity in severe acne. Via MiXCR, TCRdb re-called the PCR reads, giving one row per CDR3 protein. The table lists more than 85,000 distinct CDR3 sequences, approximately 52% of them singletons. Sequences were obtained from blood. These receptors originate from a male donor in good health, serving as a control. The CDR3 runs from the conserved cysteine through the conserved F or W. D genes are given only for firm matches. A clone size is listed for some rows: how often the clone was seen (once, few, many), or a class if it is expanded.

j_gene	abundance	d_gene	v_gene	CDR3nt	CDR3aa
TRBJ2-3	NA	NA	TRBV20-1	TGCAGTGCCCTCGCGACACCGGGCGTCGGGGGGCTCAACACAGATACGCAGTATTTT	CSALATPGVGGLNTDTQYF
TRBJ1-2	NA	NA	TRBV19	TGTGTCAGTAGTAGTAGGGCAGGGAGATACACCTTC	CVSSSRAGRYTF
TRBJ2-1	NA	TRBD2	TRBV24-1	TGTGCCACCAGTGATGGCGGTGGGACTAGCGGATACTACAATGAGCAGTTCTTC	CATSDGGGTSGYYNEQFF
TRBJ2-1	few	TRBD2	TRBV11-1	TGTGCCAGCAGCTTAGGGGGGGGCAATGAGCAGTTCTTC	CASSLGGGNEQFF
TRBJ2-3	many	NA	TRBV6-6	TGTGCCAGCAGCGAGTCCGCTTACACAGATACGCAGTATTTT	CASSESAYTDTQYF
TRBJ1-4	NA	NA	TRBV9	TGTGCCAGCAGCGTGGGCGACAACGGGGGTGAAAAACTGTTTTTT	CASSVGDNGGEKLFF
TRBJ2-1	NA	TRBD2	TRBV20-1	TGCAGTGCTAATGGACTAGCGGGGTCCAATGAGCAGTTCTTC	CSANGLAGSNEQFF
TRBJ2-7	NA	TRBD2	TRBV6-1	TGTGCCAGCCAATTCGGGACTAGCGGGGGGACCTACGAGCAGTACTTC	CASQFGTSGGTYEQYF
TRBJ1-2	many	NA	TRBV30	TGTGCCTGGAGTAGAAACAGCCGCTATGGCTACACCTTC	CAWSRNSRYGYTF
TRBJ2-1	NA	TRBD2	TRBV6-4	TGTGCCAGCAGTGACTCGACTAGCGGGGGGGCCAATGAGCAGTTCTTC	CASSDSTSGGANEQFF
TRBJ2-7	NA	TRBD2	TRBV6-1	TGTGCCAGCAGCGGACTAGCGGGAGGGCCCGATTACGAGCAGTACTTC	CASSGLAGGPDYEQYF
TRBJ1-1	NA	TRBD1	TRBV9	TGTGCCAGCAGCGCCTGGGACAGGGGGAACACTGAAGCTTTCTTT	CASSAWDRGNTEAFF
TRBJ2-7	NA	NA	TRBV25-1	TGTGCCGCCCAAGGACAGTTCTCCTACGAGCAGTACTTC	CAAQGQFSYEQYF
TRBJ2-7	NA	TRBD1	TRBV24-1	TGTGCCACCAGTGATGCCGGGACAGGGGTGGTCGAGCAGTACTTC	CATSDAGTGVVEQYF
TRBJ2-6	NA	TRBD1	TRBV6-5	TGTGCCAGCAGTGGGAGAGGGACAGGGGACGACGTCCTGACTTTC	CASSGRGTGDDVLTF
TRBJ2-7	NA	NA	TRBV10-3	TGTGCCATCAGTGCCGGAGGGGGGCCCTACGAGCAGTACTTC	CAISAGGGPYEQYF
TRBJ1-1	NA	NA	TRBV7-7	TGTGCTAGCAGATCCGGCGCTGAAGCTTTCTTT	CASRSGAEAFF
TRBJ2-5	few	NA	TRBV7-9	TGTGCCAGCAGCTTACAACGGGAGCAAGAGACCCAGTACTTC	CASSLQREQETQYF
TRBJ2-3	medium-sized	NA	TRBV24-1	TGTGCCACCAGTGATGTGCAGGGGGATACGCAGTATTTT	CATSDVQGDTQYF
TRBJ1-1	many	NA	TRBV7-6	TGTGCCAGCAGCTTGACTGTGAACACTGAAGCTTTCTTT	CASSLTVNTEAFF
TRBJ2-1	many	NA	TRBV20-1	TGCAGTGCTAGCCCCCTGGGTGGGTCCTACAATGAGCAGTTCTTC	CSASPLGGSYNEQFF
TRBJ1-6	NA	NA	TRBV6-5	TGTGCCAGCAGTTACTCGCCTGGGACACGATCACCCCTCCACTTT	CASSYSPGTRSPLHF
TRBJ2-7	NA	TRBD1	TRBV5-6	TGTGCCAGCAGCTTGGAGGGGGCAGGGTCGTACGAGCAGTACTTC	CASSLEGAGSYEQYF
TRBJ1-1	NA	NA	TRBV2	TGTGCCAGCAGCGGGCAGCCATACACTGAAGCTTTCTTT	CASSGQPYTEAFF
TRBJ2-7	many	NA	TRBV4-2	TGTGCCAGCAGCCAAGATATCGGGGAGGAGCAGTACTTC	CASSQDIGEEQYF
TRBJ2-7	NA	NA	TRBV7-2	TGTGCCAGCAGCAGACGAGATTCCTACTACGAGCAGTACTTC	CASSRRDSYYEQYF
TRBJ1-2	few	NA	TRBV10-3	TGTGCCATCAGTGATCAGGACAGCCTGACTAACTATGGCTACACCTTC	CAISDQDSLTNYGYTF
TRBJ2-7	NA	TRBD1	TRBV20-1	TGCAGTGCCCGACAGGGGTTCTACGAGCAGTACTTC	CSARQGFYEQYF
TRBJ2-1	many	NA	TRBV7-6	TGTGCCAGCAGCTTAGCAGGGGTTGGGGTTTACAATGAGCAGTTCTTC	CASSLAGVGVYNEQFF
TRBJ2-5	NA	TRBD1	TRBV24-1	TGTGCCAGCAGTTCCCCGGGACAGGTCCAAGAGACCCAGTACTTC	CASSSPGQVQETQYF
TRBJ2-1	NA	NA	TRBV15	TGTGCCACCAGCAGAGATTGGGCGGGACAATACAATGAGCAGTTCTTC	CATSRDWAGQYNEQFF
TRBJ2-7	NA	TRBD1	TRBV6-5	TGTGCCAGCAGTTCTAAAGCCGGGACAGGGGGCTACGAGCAGTACTTC	CASSSKAGTGGYEQYF
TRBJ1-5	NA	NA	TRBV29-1	TGTGCCACGGGGATACTCAATCAGCCCCAGCATTTT	CATGILNQPQHF
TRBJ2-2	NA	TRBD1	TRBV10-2	TGCGCTAGCAAAGCAGGACAGGGAGAAACCGGGGAGCTGTTTTTT	CASKAGQGETGELFF
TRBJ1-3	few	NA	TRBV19	TGTGCCAGTACTGCCCGGCCGTTTACGGGAAACACCATATATTTT	CASTARPFTGNTIYF
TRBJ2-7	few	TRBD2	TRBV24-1	TGTGCCACCAGTGATGGGGGGGGACCGGGGGAGCAGTACTTC	CATSDGGGPGEQYF
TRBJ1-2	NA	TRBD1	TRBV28	TGTGCCAGCGGTATGAGAGGGGGCCTCGTTGGCTACACCTTC	CASGMRGGLVGYTF
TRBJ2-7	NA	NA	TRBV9	TGTGCCAGCAGCGAGAGAGAGGAGTACTTC	CASSEREEYF
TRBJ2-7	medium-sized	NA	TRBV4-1	TGCGCCAGCAGCCAAGGATCCGGGGACGAGCAGTACTTC	CASSQGSGDEQYF
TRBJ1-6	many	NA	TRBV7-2	TGTGCCAGCAGCGTCGCGGGACACCTAAATTCACCCCTCCACTTT	CASSVAGHLNSPLHF
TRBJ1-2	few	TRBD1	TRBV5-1	TGCGCCAGCAGCAGCCTACAGGGGAGTGATGGCTACACCTTC	CASSSLQGSDGYTF
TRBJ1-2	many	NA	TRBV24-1	TGTGCCACCAGCGCGGGACTGAACTATGGCTACACCTTC	CATSAGLNYGYTF
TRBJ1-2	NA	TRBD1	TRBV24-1	TGTGCCACCAGTGGAAAGGGGGCTGAGGGCTACACCTTC	CATSGKGAEGYTF
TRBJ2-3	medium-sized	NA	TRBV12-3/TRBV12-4	TGTGCCAGCAGTTTAGTTCGGGGACCTAGCACAGATACGCAGTATTTT	CASSLVRGPSTDTQYF